A selection of T cell receptor beta chains follows, all from one sample in a study of blood T cell repertoires in COVID-19. The table came from immunoSEQ multiplex PCR; TCRdb's copy has only in-frame clones and leaves some out. The sample holds about 130,000 clones; approximately 90% are singletons and the top ten take approximately 4.5%. Source material: peripheral blood. Source of these receptors: a man between 60 and 75 years old with COVID-19, enrolled during active disease. Each CDR3 is given with its conserved first and last residue. Fields, in order: D gene, J gene, V gene, clone size, CDR3 length, CDR3 DNA, CDR3 protein. A D gene is named only where the DNA matches it firmly. Clone size is stated in some rows and not others, as once, few, many or a class when expanded.

TRBD1,TRBJ1-1,TRBV30,NA,13,TGTGCCTGGACAAACAGGGGAGGTACTGAAGCTTTCTTT,CAWTNRGGTEAFF
NA,TRBJ2-1,TRBV27,few,16,TGTGCCAGCAACCCCTTACGGGGTGTTCCCTACAATGAGCAGTTCTTC,CASNPLRGVPYNEQFF
NA,TRBJ2-7,TRBV11-2,NA,13,TGTGCCAGCAGCTTAGGCGGAGGGTACGAGCAGTACTTC,CASSLGGGYEQYF
NA,TRBJ2-7,TRBV2,few,13,TGTGCCAGTTCTCAGGGGGGATCAGGTGAGCAGTACTTC,CASSQGGSGEQYF
NA,TRBJ2-1,TRBV7-6,NA,14,TGTGCCAGCAGCTTAGGAGCCTCCTACAATGAGCAGTTCTTC,CASSLGASYNEQFF
NA,TRBJ1-2,TRBV18,NA,15,TGTGCCAGCTCACCACCGAGAACAGGGAACTATGGCTACACCTTC,CASSPPRTGNYGYTF
TRBD2,TRBJ2-1,TRBV3-1/TRBV3-2,NA,20,TGTGCCAGCAGCCCGCGGGACATCCGGACTAGCGGGGGGGAGGGCGGTGAGCAGTTCTTC,CASSPRDIRTSGGEGGEQFF
TRBD2,TRBJ2-2,TRBV6-6,NA,16,TGTGCCAGCAGTTACCGTCCGGGACTAGCCGCCGGGGAGCTGTTTTTT,CASSYRPGLAAGELFF
TRBD1,TRBJ1-6,TRBV30,NA,13,TGTGCCTGGGAGGGACAGAATAATTCACCCCTCCACTTT,CAWEGQNNSPLHF
NA,TRBJ2-3,TRBV29-1,NA,12,TGCAGCGTTGACAGGGCGGCAGATACGCAGTATTTT,CSVDRAADTQYF
NA,TRBJ2-2,TRBV7-3,NA,15,TGTGCCAGCAGCTTAAGGGCAGCATCCACCGGGGAGCTGTTTTTT,CASSLRAASTGELFF
NA,TRBJ1-1,TRBV19,NA,14,TGTGCCAGTAGTGCGGGGGCGGGGAACACTGAAGCTTTCTTT,CASSAGAGNTEAFF
NA,TRBJ1-2,TRBV27,NA,14,TGTGCCAGCAGTCCCCTCGAGTTCCCCTATGGCTACACCTTC,CASSPLEFPYGYTF
NA,TRBJ2-3,TRBV5-1,once,16,TGCGCCAGCAGCTGGGGAAACAGGGCACAGACAGATACGCAGTATTTT,CASSWGNRAQTDTQYF
TRBD1,TRBJ1-2,TRBV5-6,NA,15,TGTGCCAGCAGCTTGGGGGGACAGGGCATCTATGGCTACACCTTC,CASSLGGQGIYGYTF
TRBD1,TRBJ1-1,TRBV15,NA,15,TGTGCCACCAGCACAAGGACAGGAATCCAAACTGAAGCTTTCTTT,CATSTRTGIQTEAFF
TRBD2,TRBJ2-1,TRBV5-5,NA,15,TGTGCCAGCAGCCACACTAGCGGGGGGGTCGATGAGCAGTTCTTC,CASSHTSGGVDEQFF
TRBD1,TRBJ2-3,TRBV11-3,NA,13,TGTGCCAGCAGCCGAACAGACAGGGCGGCGCAGTATTTT,CASSRTDRAAQYF
NA,TRBJ1-1,TRBV18,NA,14,TGTGCCAGCTCACCTACGGGAAAGAACACTGAAGCTTTCTTT,CASSPTGKNTEAFF
TRBD2,TRBJ2-3,TRBV30,NA,20,TGTGCCTGGAGGAGAAAGGGACAGGGGACTAGCGGGGGCAGCACAGATACGCAGTATTTT,CAWRRKGQGTSGGSTDTQYF
NA,TRBJ1-6,TRBV2,NA,13,TGTGCCAGCAGTACTACTTCTAATTCACCCCTCCACTTT,CASSTTSNSPLHF